This entry lists 15 T cell receptor beta chains sequenced from one sample in a study of T-cell reconstitution after alpha-beta-depleted transplantation in children. Construction of the TCRbeta library involved unique molecular identifiers. In TCRdb, the PCR reads were re-called with MiXCR into one record per CDR3 protein. This sample has 330,000 or so distinct CDR3 sequences; less than 9.5% occur once, and the top ten carry approximately 9%. The antigens of these receptors remain unknown. Overall study findings and caveats: Diversity and T-cell counts at one year after transplant derived mostly from new T cells.

The input for sequencing was peripheral blood, taken 360 days after TCRalphabeta/CD19-depleted stem cell transplant. The receptors stem from a female patient between 2 and 15 years old who had a stem cell transplant for Fanconi anemia, so the T cells may come from the graft donor.

This clonotype was found many times. This chain links TRBV29-1 with TRBJ2-2, with D unclear. The CDR3 is 15 amino acids. Germline V gene sequence: CDR1 SQVTM, CDR2 ANQGSEA. Trimming took 4 bases from V and 2 from J, leaving 14 bases between them. DNA of the CDR3: TGCAGCGTTGCTCGGTTTACAGATAACACCGGGGAGCTGTTTTTT. It is translated as CSVARFTDNTGELFF.

This clonotype was detected many times. The V call is TRBV29-1, the J call TRBJ2-7; 8 nucleotides line up with TRBD1. V trimming: 5 bases; J trimming: 0 bases; junction bases outside the gene matches: 9. The CDR3 sequence is 15 residues long. Germline CDR1 is SQVTM and CDR2 is ANQGSEA. CDR3: CSVILQGDPSYEQYF. CDR3 nucleotides: TGCAGCGTTATATTACAGGGGGATCCCTCCTACGAGCAGTACTTC.

In its sample, this clonotype was seen many times. The chain has TRBV6-5 and TRBJ2-7; unclear D gene. The CDR3 length is 12 residues. Trimming removed 6 bases from V and 6 bases from J, with 12 bases in between. Looked up from germline, CDR1 is MNHEY and CDR2 is SVGAGI. The CDR3 nucleotides are TGTGCCAGCAGGTCCTCCCTGGGCGAGCAGTACGTC. Translation: CASRSSLGEQYV.

At least ten counts were recorded for this clonotype. The chain employs TRBV4-1 and TRBJ2-3; the match to TRBD2 covers 15 bases. Trimming cost V 3 bases and J 4 bases; bases outside gene matches: 11. Germline lookup yields CDR1 MGHRA and CDR2 YSYEKL. The CDR3 loop spans 19 amino acids. The CDR3 bases are TGCGCCAGCAGCCAGGTCGGGACTAGCGGGGGGAGATTCGCAGATACGCAGTATTTT. Protein: CASSQVGTSGGRFADTQYF.

This clonotype was detected many times. The V gene is TRBV7-3, the J gene TRBJ2-1; D is undetermined. Trimming shortened V by 5 bases and J by 8 bases, and 16 bases separated the two germline ends. The CDR3 consists of 14 residues. Per the germline V gene, CDR1 is SGHTA and CDR2 is FQGTGA. CDR3 sequence: CASSHGLGEDEQFF. The CDR3 DNA reads as TGTGCCAGCAGCCATGGGCTGGGTGAGGATGAGCAGTTCTTC.

The J gene is TRBJ1-5, the V gene TRBV7-1; no clear D gene. TRBV7-1 is filed as an ORF, its function uncertain. The CDR3 length is 14 residues. V was pared by 3 bases and J by 0 bases, with 6 bases between. The CDR3, as DNA: TGTGCCAGCAGCTCCGGGCCTAGCAATCAGCCCCAGCATTTT. It codes for CASSSGPSNQPQHF.

A few counts support this clonotype. The chain carries TRBV3-1 and TRBJ2-1; 10 nucleotides match TRBD2. Germline CDR1 reads LGHDT; CDR2 reads YNNKEL (reference sequence). The V gene end was trimmed by 1 base and the J gene end by 8 bases; junction bases not matched to a gene: 8. The CDR3 runs 16 residues. The DNA of the CDR3 is TGTGCCAGCAGCCAAGCAAGCGGGGGGGCCTTGGATGAGCAGTTCTTC. It translates to CASSQASGGALDEQFF.

This clonotype was observed a handful of times. This chain uses TRBV3-1 with TRBJ2-7; 7 positions agree with TRBD2. J was trimmed by 3 bases and V by 3 bases; bases with no gene match: 5. The CDR3 has 14 residues. Germline V CDR1 and CDR2: LGHDT, YNNKEL (reference sequence). CDR3 in DNA: TGTGCCAGCAGCCACGGCGGGGGAGGCTACGAGCAGTACTTC. It is translated as CASSHGGGGYEQYF.

The rearrangement links TRBV6-6 to TRBJ1-2; no definite D call. Per the germline V gene, CDR1 is MNHNY and CDR2 is SVGAGI (reference sequence). The CDR3 consists of 13 residues. V gave up 6 bases and J gave up 7 bases, with 15 bases separating them. The CDR3 sequence: CASSIYEEVGYTF. The CDR3, as DNA: TGTGCCAGCAGCATATATGAGGAAGTTGGCTACACCTTC.

There are a few counts of this clonotype. This CDR3 is CASSFGQYMNTEAFF. CDR3 sequence (DNA): TGTGCCAGCAGCTTCGGACAGTACATGAACACTGAAGCTTTCTTT. The chain has TRBV5-4 and TRBJ1-1, with D maybe TRBD1 (6 bases). Germline CDR1 SGHNT, CDR2 YYREEE (reference sequence). Trimming removed 2 bases at V and 0 bases at J, with 11 bases between. This CDR3 is built from 15 residues.

In the case of this clonotype: A read error may be the cause here, since a much bigger clone is one base away. V is TRBV2 and J is TRBJ1-2; 9 bases are a match to TRBD1. The V gene's germline CDR1 is SNHLY and CDR2 FYNNEI. The CDR3 sequence is 17 residues long. In DNA, the CDR3 is TGTACCAGCAGTACACGGTACCGGGACAGGGAGGACTATGGCTACACCTTC. Translation: CTSSTRYRDREDYGYTF.

In this sample, this clonotype turned up many times. The gene calls are TRBV12-3 or TRBV12-4 and TRBJ1-6; no clear D gene. The CDR3 covers 14 residues. The V end was cut by 6 bases, the J end by 6 bases, with 12 bases between. The CDR3 DNA is TGTGCCAGCAGCGTGGACTCGTTTAATTCACCCCTCCACTTT. Encoded protein: CASSVDSFNSPLHF.

There are a few counts of this clonotype. The chain recombines TRBV12-3 or TRBV12-4 with TRBJ2-3; 15 bases fit TRBD2. This CDR3 is built from 21 residues. J gave up 0 bases and V 6 bases, and 16 bases lay outside the gene matches. CDR3: CASRFHSGTSGGKVSTDTQYF. In nucleotides, the CDR3 is TGTGCCAGCAGGTTCCATTCCGGGACTAGCGGGGGGAAAGTTAGCACAGATACGCAGTATTTT.

This clonotype has ten or more counts. The chain employs TRBV7-8 and TRBJ2-3, with 7 bases lining up with TRBD2. Trimming cost V 4 bases and J 3 bases; bases outside gene matches: 16. Germline CDR1 SGHVS, CDR2 FQNEAQ. There are 18 residues in the CDR3. The CDR3 loop is CASSYLRGLQDVTDTQYF. The DNA of the CDR3 is TGTGCCAGCAGCTACCTAAGGGGACTACAGGATGTGACAGATACGCAGTATTTT.

A few counts support this clonotype. V usage is TRBV3-1 and J usage is TRBJ2-5, with D perhaps matching TRBD2 (6 bases). Germline V gene data show CDR1 as LGHDT and CDR2 as YNNKEL (reference sequence). V shed 4 bases and J shed 4 bases, with 16 bases lying between them. This CDR3 is 15 amino acids long. The CDR3 sequence: CASSRGTVETETQYF. CDR3 in DNA: TGTGCCAGCAGCCGCGGGACCGTCGAGACAGAGACCCAGTACTTC.